The clone carrying this T cell receptor (beta chain) was seen once. What it binds is unknown. Each case's diagnosis was confirmed by two pathologists on H&E. After pathologic assessment, macro-dissection selected premalignant or tumor cells for extraction. Trimming cost V 2 bases and J 8 bases; bases outside gene matches: 6. The CDR3 runs 13 residues. Germline loops: CDR1 SGHAT, CDR2 FQNNGV. Generated by immunoSEQ multiplex PCR, the TCRdb table keeps only in-frame clones and is missing some. The sample has around 3,500 clones, 60% to 75% seen once. These data belong to a study of immune evolution from preneoplasia to lung adenocarcinoma. Broader study findings: Clonality was highest in normal lung, lower in later-stage lesions apparently.

Material: FFPE lung adenocarcinoma in situ tissue. The receptor was isolated from a person aged 55-80 years with lung adenocarcinoma. This chain uses TRBV11-2 with TRBJ2-7; TRBD1 aligns across 7 bases. The CDR3 is CASSLTGQTQQYF. CDR3 DNA sequence: TGTGCCAGCAGCTTAACGGGACAGACCCAGCAGTACTTC.